The 21 T cell receptor beta chains below come from one sample, sequenced in a study of blood T cell repertoires in COVID-19 (TCRdb year 2020). The protocol used for the library was the immunoSEQ multiplex PCR assay. The clones in this table, taken by TCRdb from immuneACCESS, are in-frame only. Not every clone is retained; where verified, under half of the shortfall comes from an unresolved V gene, and the cause of the rest is unknown. The sample profile shows around 270,000 clones; around 86% of them were found once. The top ten constitute approximately 9.4% of the sample. Source material: peripheral blood. These receptors were collected from a man aged 40-55 years who had recovered from COVID-19.

The chain employs TRBV5-1 and TRBJ1-1, with D maybe TRBD1 (5 bases). CDR3 length: 17 residues. The V end was cut by 4 bases, the J end by 0 bases, with 19 bases between. CDR1 is SGHRS and CDR2 is YFSETQ in the germline V gene. In DNA, the CDR3 is TGCGCCAGCAGCCCGGGGGACCGTCGCCCCATGAACACTGAAGCTTTCTTT. This codes for CASSPGDRRPMNTEAFF.

The V call is TRBV29-1, the J call TRBJ2-7; the match to TRBD1 covers 8 bases. CDR1 is SQVTM, CDR2 ANQGSEA, per germline. The CDR3 length is 11 residues. V lost 8 bases and J lost 5; bases outside the gene matches: 5. CDR3 region: CSTRDRNEQYF. Here the CDR3 DNA reads TGCAGCACCCGGGACAGGAACGAGCAGTACTTC.

This chain links TRBV3-1 (or the pseudogene TRBV3-2) with TRBJ1-1, with 9 bases fitting TRBD1. Germline CDR1 is LGHDT and CDR2 is YNNKEL (reference sequence). CDR3 length: 16 residues. V lost 3 bases, J lost 4 bases, and 9 bases stayed unmatched. The CDR3 nucleotides are TGTGCCAGCAGCCATAGGACAGGGGCAGGTATCACTGAAGCTTTCTTT. This translates into CASSHRTGAGITEAFF.

This chain links TRBV7-6 with TRBJ2-5; 8 bases match TRBD1. CDR3 size: 14 residues. Germline values: CDR1 SGHVS, CDR2 FNYEAQ. The V gene end was trimmed by 6 bases and the J gene end by 1 base; junction bases not matched to a gene: 4. The CDR3 coding sequence is TGTGCCAGCAGTAAGGACAGGGCCCAAGAGACCCAGTACTTC. Residues: CASSKDRAQETQYF. Filled out from reference TRBV7-6 and TRBJ2-5, the complete variable domain reads GAGVSQSPRYKVTKRGQDVALRCDPISGHVSLYWYRQALGQGPEFLTYFNYEAQQDKSGLPNDRFSAERPEGSISTLTIQRTEQRDSAMYRCASSKDRAQETQYFGPGTRLLVL.

The CDR3 sequence is CASSSGLAGKQETQYF. CDR3 DNA: TGTGCCAGCAGCTCGGGACTAGCGGGGAAGCAAGAGACCCAGTACTTC. The chain joins TRBV7-9 to TRBJ2-5; 13 bases agree with TRBD2. Germline V gene data show CDR1 as SEHNR and CDR2 as FQNEAQ (reference sequence). There are 16 residues in the CDR3. The trim removed 4 bases at V and 2 bases at J, leaving 4 bases unmatched.

CDR3 amino acids: CASSYGLYSNQPQHF. CDR3 coding DNA: TGTGCCAGCAGCTACGGACTCTATAGCAATCAGCCCCAGCATTTT. This chain connects TRBV5-8 to TRBJ1-5, with D uncertain. Germline lookup yields CDR1 SGHTS and CDR2 YDEGEE. The CDR3 loop spans 15 amino acids. V lost 3 bases, J lost 0 bases, and 10 bases lay in between.

This clone was detected ten times or more. This rearrangement joins TRBV6-1 to TRBJ1-5; no definite D call. Germline lookup yields CDR1 MNHNS and CDR2 SASEGT. The CDR3 is made up of 15 amino acids. V was trimmed by 2 bases and J by 2 bases, leaving 10 bases between them. In DNA form, the CDR3 reads TGTGCCAGCAGTGAAAATGAGGGAGGCAATCAGCCCCAGCATTTT. Its protein product is CASSENEGGNQPQHF.

V gene TRBV6-5 combines with J gene TRBJ2-3, with a possible D match to TRBD2 (5 bases). The CDR3 runs to 15 residues. V lost 6 bases, J lost 6 bases, and 19 bases lay in between. Germline values: CDR1 MNHEY, CDR2 SVGAGI. This chain's CDR3 is CASRVLLGAGDTQYF. CDR3 DNA: TGTGCCAGCAGGGTCCTGCTGGGAGCTGGGGATACGCAGTATTTT.

The chain recombines TRBV19 with TRBJ2-3; TRBD2 is a possible D gene (6 bases). The CDR3 is made up of 15 amino acids. The ends were cut back, 4 bases at V and 0 bases at J, with 11 bases in the middle. Looked up from germline, CDR1 is LNHDA and CDR2 is SQIVND (reference sequence). CDR3: CASSTRTMSTDTQYF. CDR3 bases: TGTGCCAGTAGTACCCGGACTATGAGCACAGATACGCAGTATTTT.

CDR3 nucleotide sequence: TGTGCCAGCAGACGGGACTTTACCTACGAGCAGTACTTC. Its protein is CASRRDFTYEQYF. The V call is TRBV12-3 or TRBV12-4, the J call TRBJ2-7, with D possibly TRBD2 on 6 matching bases. The CDR3 runs 13 residues. V was cut by 6 bases and J by 2 bases, with 11 bases left in between.

The rearrangement joins TRBV5-1 to TRBJ2-5, with D perhaps matching TRBD2 (7 bases). Trimming cost V 0 bases and J 3 bases, with 12 bases left between them. The CDR3 covers 15 residues. Germline CDR1 is SGHRS and CDR2 is YFSETQ. CDR3 sequence: CASSLARGAEETQYF. DNA of the CDR3: TGCGCCAGCAGCTTGGCCCGGGGGGCGGAAGAGACCCAGTACTTC.

The CDR3 DNA sequence: TGTGCCAGCAGTACTCACAGGGGGGCGGGCTACGAGCAGTACTTC. It is translated as CASSTHRGAGYEQYF. The chain employs TRBV6-5 and TRBJ2-7; TRBD1 agrees at 8 bases. J was trimmed by 3 bases and V by 5 bases; bases with no gene match: 9. The CDR3 is made up of 15 amino acids. Germline-derived CDR1 and CDR2 are MNHEY and SVGAGI.

The V and J genes are TRBV19 and TRBJ1-5; D might be TRBD1 (6 bases). The length of the CDR3 is 15 residues. In germline, CDR1 is LNHDA, CDR2 SQIVND (reference sequence). V lost 1 base and J 3 bases, leaving 10 bases between the germline ends. The CDR3 nucleotides are TGTGCCAGTAGTATAGGGACAGCCAACAATCAGCCCCAGCATTTT. Its translation: CASSIGTANNQPQHF.

On this clone: Other nucleotide sequences from this sample produce the same CDR3. The chain uses TRBV27 and TRBJ1-4, with 10 bases matching TRBD1. The CDR3 extends over 15 amino acids. With V trimmed by 6 bases and J by 7 bases, 8 bases remained unmatched. Per germline, CDR1 MNHEY and CDR2 SMNVEV (reference sequence). This chain's CDR3 is CASSLTGTGVEKLFF. The CDR3 DNA sequence: TGTGCCAGCAGCCTGACCGGGACAGGGGTTGAAAAACTGTTTTTT. The whole variable domain, filled in from reference TRBV27 and TRBJ1-4, reads EAQVTQNPRYLITVTGKKLTVTCSQNMNHEYMSWYRQDPGLGLRQIYYSMNVEVTDKGDVPEGYKVSRKEKRNFPLILESPSPNQTSLYFCASSLTGTGVEKLFFGSGTQLSVL.

V and J are TRBV9 and TRBJ2-1, with D possibly TRBD1 on 7 matching bases. The ends were cut back, 3 bases at V and 8 bases at J, with 21 bases in the middle. The germline V gene has CDR1 SGDLS and CDR2 YYNGEE. The CDR3 runs to 16 residues. The CDR3 region has the DNA TGTGCCAGCAGCGCCCAGCTCAGGGGGGTGGGGGATGAGCAGTTCTTC. This translates into CASSAQLRGVGDEQFF. The entire variable domain, with the rest obtained from reference TRBV9 and TRBJ2-1, is as follows: DSGVTQTPKHLITATGQRVTLRCSPRSGDLSVYWYQQSLDQGLQFLIQYYNGEERAKGNILERFSAQQFPDLHSELNLSSLELGDSALYFCASSAQLRGVGDEQFFGPGTRLTVL.

The V and J genes are TRBV27 and TRBJ1-2; 11 nucleotides match TRBD1. Germline trimming cut 2 bases from V and 8 bases from J; bases unmatched to any gene: 13. The germline V gene has CDR1 MNHEY and CDR2 SMNVEV (reference sequence). The CDR3 covers 17 residues. The CDR3 nucleotides are TGTGCCAGCAGTTTAGGGACAGGGGGACCTAGCAGGAAAGGCTACACCTTC. It yields the protein CASSLGTGGPSRKGYTF.

This clone was observed a few times. V is TRBV20-1 and J is TRBJ1-1; D might be TRBD1 (5 bases). Trimming removed 3 bases at V and 5 bases at J, with 13 bases between. The CDR3 totals 13 residues. The germline V gene has CDR1 DFQATT and CDR2 SNEGSKA (reference sequence). DNA for the CDR3: TGCAGTGCTAGTGGGGGGGTAAATACTGAAGCTTTCTTT. Amino acid sequence: CSASGGVNTEAFF.

The chain links TRBV6-5 to TRBJ2-7; 8 bases are shared with TRBD1. Unmatched junction bases numbered 5, after V lost 5 bases and J lost 2 bases. Germline values: CDR1 MNHEY, CDR2 SVGAGI. The CDR3 contains 14 residues. CDR3 region: CASSPHRGAYEQYF. CDR3 DNA sequence: TGTGCCAGCAGTCCCCACAGGGGGGCCTACGAGCAGTACTTC.

This clone was detected only a few times. This chain connects TRBV7-9 to TRBJ1-5; TRBD1 is a possible D gene (6 bases). This CDR3 is 15 amino acids long. Germline CDR1 reads SEHNR; CDR2 reads FQNEAQ (reference sequence). Trimming removed 0 bases at V and 1 base at J, with 7 bases between. The CDR3 DNA follows: TGTGCCAGCAGCTTAGCTGGGGGCAGCAATCAGCCCCAGCATTTT. As protein: CASSLAGGSNQPQHF.

The chain employs TRBV27 and TRBJ2-6; D is unclear. Between the trimmed V and J ends, which lost 2 bases and 0 bases, there was a span of 11 bases. Germline CDR1 reads MNHEY; CDR2 reads SMNVEV (reference sequence). This CDR3 has 17 amino acids. The CDR3 loop is CASSLRLMSSGANVLTF. The CDR3 coding sequence is TGTGCCAGCAGTTTAAGACTGATGAGCTCTGGGGCCAACGTCCTGACTTTC.

DNA of the CDR3: TGTGCCAGCACCTCACCAGGGTCACCCCTCCACTTT. Amino acid sequence: CASTSPGSPLHF. V and J are TRBV2 and TRBJ1-6; D perhaps matches TRBD1 (5 bases). The CDR3 consists of 12 residues. V lost 7 bases to trimming and J lost 10 bases, with 11 bases between them. Germline assignment: CDR1 SNHLY and CDR2 FYNNEI.